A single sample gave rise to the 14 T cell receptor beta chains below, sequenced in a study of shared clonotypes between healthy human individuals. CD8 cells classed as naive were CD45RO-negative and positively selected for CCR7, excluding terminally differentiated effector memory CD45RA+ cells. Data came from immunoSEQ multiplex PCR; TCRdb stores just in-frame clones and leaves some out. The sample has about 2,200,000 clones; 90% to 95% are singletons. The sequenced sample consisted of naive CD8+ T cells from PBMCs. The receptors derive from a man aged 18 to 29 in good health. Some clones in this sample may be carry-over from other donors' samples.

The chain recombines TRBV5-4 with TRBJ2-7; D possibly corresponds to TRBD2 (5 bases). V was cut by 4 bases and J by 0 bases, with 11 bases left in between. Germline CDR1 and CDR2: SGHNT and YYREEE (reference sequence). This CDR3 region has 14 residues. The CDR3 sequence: CASSTLANSYEQYF. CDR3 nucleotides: TGTGCCAGCAGCACCCTAGCCAACTCCTACGAGCAGTACTTC. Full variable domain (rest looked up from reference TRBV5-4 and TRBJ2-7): ETGVTQSPTHLIKTRGQQVTLRCSSQSGHNTVSWYQQALGQGPQFIFQYYREEENGRGNFPPRFSGLQFPNYSSELNVNALELDDSALYLCASSTLANSYEQYFGPGTRLTVT.

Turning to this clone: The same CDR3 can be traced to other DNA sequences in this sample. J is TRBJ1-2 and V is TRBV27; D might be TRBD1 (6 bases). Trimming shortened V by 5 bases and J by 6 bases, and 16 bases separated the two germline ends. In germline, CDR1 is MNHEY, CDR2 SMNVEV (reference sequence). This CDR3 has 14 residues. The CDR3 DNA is TGTGCCAGCAGTCAACAGGGTGGAGGGGATGGCTACACCTTC. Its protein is CASSQQGGGDGYTF.

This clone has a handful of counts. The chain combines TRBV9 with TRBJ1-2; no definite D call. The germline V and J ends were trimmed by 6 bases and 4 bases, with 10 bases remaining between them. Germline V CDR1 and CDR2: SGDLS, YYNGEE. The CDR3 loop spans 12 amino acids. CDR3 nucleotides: TGTGCCAGCAAAGGCGCGGTCTATGGCTACACCTTC. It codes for CASKGAVYGYTF.

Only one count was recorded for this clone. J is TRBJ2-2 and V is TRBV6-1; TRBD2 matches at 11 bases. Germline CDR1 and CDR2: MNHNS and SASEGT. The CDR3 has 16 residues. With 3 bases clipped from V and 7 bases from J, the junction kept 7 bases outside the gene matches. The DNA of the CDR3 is TGTGCCAGCAGTGACTTAGCGGGAGGGCCGTTCGGGGAGCTGTTTTTT. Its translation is CASSDLAGGPFGELFF.

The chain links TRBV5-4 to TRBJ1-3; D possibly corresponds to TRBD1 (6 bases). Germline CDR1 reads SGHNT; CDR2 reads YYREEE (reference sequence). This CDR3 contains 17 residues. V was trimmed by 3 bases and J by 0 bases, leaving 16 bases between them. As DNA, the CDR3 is TGTGCCAGCAGCTCAGGGGCGCACCCGATCTCTGGAAACACCATATATTTT. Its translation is CASSSGAHPISGNTIYF.

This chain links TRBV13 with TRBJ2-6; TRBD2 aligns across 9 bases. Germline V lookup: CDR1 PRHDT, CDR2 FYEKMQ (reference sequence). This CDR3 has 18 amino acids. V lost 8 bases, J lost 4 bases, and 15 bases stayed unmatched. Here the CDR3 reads CASEALAGASAGANVLTF. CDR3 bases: TGTGCCAGCGAAGCCTTAGCGGGAGCTAGTGCCGGGGCCAACGTCCTGACTTTC.

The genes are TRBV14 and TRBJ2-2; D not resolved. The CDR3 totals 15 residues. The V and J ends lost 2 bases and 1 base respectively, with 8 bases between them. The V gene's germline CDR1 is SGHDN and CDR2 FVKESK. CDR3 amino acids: CASSQFRLNTGELFF. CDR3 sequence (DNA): TGTGCCAGCAGCCAATTTCGGCTGAACACCGGGGAGCTGTTTTTT. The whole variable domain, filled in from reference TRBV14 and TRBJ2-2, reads EAGVTQFPSHSVIEKGQTVTLRCDPISGHDNLYWYRRVMGKEIKFLLHFVKESKQDESGMPNNRFLAERTGGTYSTLKVQPAELEDSGVYFCASSQFRLNTGELFFGEGSRLTVL.

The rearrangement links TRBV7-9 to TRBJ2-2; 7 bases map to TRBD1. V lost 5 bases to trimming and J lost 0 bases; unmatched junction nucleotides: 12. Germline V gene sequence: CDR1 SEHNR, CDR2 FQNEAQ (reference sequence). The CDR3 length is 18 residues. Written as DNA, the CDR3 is TGTGCCAGCAGCCACGGGACAGACGCCAACTCGAACACCGGGGAGCTGTTTTTT. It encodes CASSHGTDANSNTGELFF.

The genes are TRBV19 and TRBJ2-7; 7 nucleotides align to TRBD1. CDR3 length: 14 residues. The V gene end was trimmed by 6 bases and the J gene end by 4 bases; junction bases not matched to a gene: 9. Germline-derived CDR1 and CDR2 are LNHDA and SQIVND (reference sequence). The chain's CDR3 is CASRPRDRVYEQYF. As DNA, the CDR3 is TGTGCCAGTAGGCCCCGAGACAGGGTGTACGAGCAGTACTTC.

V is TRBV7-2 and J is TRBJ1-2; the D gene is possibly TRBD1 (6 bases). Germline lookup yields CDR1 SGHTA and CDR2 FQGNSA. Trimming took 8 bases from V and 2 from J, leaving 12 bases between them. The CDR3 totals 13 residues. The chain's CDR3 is CASVSRGNYGYTF. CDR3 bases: TGTGCCAGCGTCAGCAGGGGAAACTATGGCTACACCTTC.

DNA of the CDR3: TGTGCCACCTTGACAGAAGAGACCCAGTACTTC. Its protein product is CATLTEETQYF. The chain uses TRBV6-5 and TRBJ2-5; D perhaps matches TRBD1 (5 bases). The CDR3 sequence is 11 residues long. The ends were cut back, 10 bases at V and 3 bases at J, with 9 bases in the middle. CDR1 MNHEY and CDR2 SVGAGI come from the germline V gene.

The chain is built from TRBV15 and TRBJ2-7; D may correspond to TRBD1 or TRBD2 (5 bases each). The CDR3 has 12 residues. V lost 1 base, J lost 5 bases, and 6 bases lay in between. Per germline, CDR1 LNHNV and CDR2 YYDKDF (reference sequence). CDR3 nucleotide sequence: TGTGCCACCAGCAGAGGGGACGACGAGCAGTACTTC. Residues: CATSRGDDEQYF.

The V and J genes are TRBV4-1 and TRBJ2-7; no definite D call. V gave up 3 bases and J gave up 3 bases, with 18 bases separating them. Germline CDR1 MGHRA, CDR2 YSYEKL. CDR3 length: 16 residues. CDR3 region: CASSHQDRQPNYEQYF. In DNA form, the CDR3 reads TGCGCCAGCAGCCATCAAGATCGGCAGCCGAACTACGAGCAGTACTTC.

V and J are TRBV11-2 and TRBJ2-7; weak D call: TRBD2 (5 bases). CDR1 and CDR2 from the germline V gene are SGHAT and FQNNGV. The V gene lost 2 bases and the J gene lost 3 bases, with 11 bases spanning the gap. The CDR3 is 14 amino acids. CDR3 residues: CASSLRRGVYEQYF. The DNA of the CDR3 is TGTGCCAGCAGCTTACGACGGGGAGTCTACGAGCAGTACTTC.